A selection of T cell receptor beta chains follows, all from one sample in a study of cytomegalovirus exposure and HLA in healthy donors. Measured with immunoSEQ multiplex PCR; TCRdb has only the in-frame clones, and not every one. Of around 210,000 clones in the sample, around 77% were seen once. The sample taken for sequencing was PBMCs. The receptors here all came from a woman in her 30s in good health and CMV-seronegative. CDR3s include the opening cysteine and the closing phenylalanine or tryptophan. D genes are given only for firm matches. Size tells how often a clone was seen (once, few, many) or the class of an expanded clone, and some rows leave it out.

D gene: NA
V gene: TRBV6-1
J gene: TRBJ1-1
clone size: once
CDR3 protein: CASNTVPVAEAFF
CDR3 DNA: TGTGCCAGCAACACAGTCCCTGTCGCTGAAGCTTTCTTT

D gene: NA
V gene: TRBV30
J gene: TRBJ2-5
clone size: few
CDR3 protein: CAWGSDPTQETQYF
CDR3 DNA: TGTGCCTGGGGTAGCGACCCCACCCAAGAGACCCAGTACTTC

D gene: NA
V gene: TRBV9
J gene: TRBJ1-1
clone size: NA
CDR3 protein: CASSVEGTGGREAFF
CDR3 DNA: TGTGCCAGCAGCGTAGAAGGGACGGGAGGAAGAGAAGCTTTCTTT

D gene: TRBD1
V gene: TRBV27
J gene: TRBJ1-6
clone size: NA
CDR3 protein: CASSSLHSDRGGSPLHF
CDR3 DNA: TGTGCCAGCAGTTCACTACACTCGGACAGGGGTGGTTCACCCCTCCACTTT

D gene: TRBD1
V gene: TRBV5-5
J gene: TRBJ2-1
clone size: NA
CDR3 protein: CASSSGQSYNEQFF
CDR3 DNA: TGTGCCAGCAGCTCGGGACAGTCCTACAATGAGCAGTTCTTC

D gene: NA
V gene: TRBV7-9
J gene: TRBJ2-2
clone size: NA
CDR3 protein: CASSGGGHNTGELFF
CDR3 DNA: TGTGCCAGCAGCGGAGGTGGCCACAACACCGGGGAGCTGTTTTTT

D gene: NA
V gene: TRBV14
J gene: TRBJ2-4
clone size: NA
CDR3 protein: CASSQLQGKAKNIQYF
CDR3 DNA: TGTGCCAGCAGCCAATTACAGGGAAAGGCCAAAAACATTCAGTACTTC

D gene: NA
V gene: TRBV18
J gene: TRBJ2-2
clone size: NA
CDR3 protein: CASSPTFGQKFTGELFF
CDR3 DNA: TGTGCCAGCTCACCAACCTTCGGACAGAAGTTCACCGGGGAGCTGTTTTTT

D gene: TRBD1
V gene: TRBV6-6
J gene: TRBJ1-2
clone size: NA
CDR3 protein: CASSQGDRPYGYTF
CDR3 DNA: TGTGCCAGCAGTCAAGGGGACAGACCCTATGGCTACACCTTC

D gene: NA
V gene: TRBV7-2
J gene: TRBJ2-7
clone size: NA
CDR3 protein: CASSRTGSAYEQYF
CDR3 DNA: TGTGCCAGCAGCCGCACAGGGTCGGCCTACGAGCAGTACTTC

D gene: NA
V gene: TRBV5-6
J gene: TRBJ1-1
clone size: NA
CDR3 protein: CASSFVSSIAEAFF
CDR3 DNA: TGTGCCAGCAGCTTCGTCTCGAGTATCGCTGAAGCTTTCTTT

D gene: TRBD2
V gene: TRBV11-2
J gene: TRBJ2-3
clone size: NA
CDR3 protein: CASSFLAGGTDTQYF
CDR3 DNA: TGTGCCAGCAGCTTTTTAGCGGGGGGCACAGATACGCAGTATTTT

D gene: NA
V gene: TRBV25-1
J gene: TRBJ2-7
clone size: NA
CDR3 protein: CASRSRDIGHEQYF
CDR3 DNA: TGTGCCAGCAGATCCCGGGACATCGGCCACGAGCAGTACTTC

D gene: NA
V gene: TRBV5-5
J gene: TRBJ1-2
clone size: NA
CDR3 protein: CASSQGLNLNYGYTF
CDR3 DNA: TGTGCCAGCAGTCAGGGGCTGAACCTTAACTATGGCTACACCTTC

D gene: TRBD1
V gene: TRBV4-1
J gene: TRBJ1-5
clone size: NA
CDR3 protein: CASSQRTGQNQPQHF
CDR3 DNA: TGCGCCAGCAGCCAGAGGACAGGGCAAAATCAGCCCCAGCATTTT

D gene: NA
V gene: TRBV2
J gene: TRBJ1-6
clone size: NA
CDR3 protein: CASSDSRYYSPLHF
CDR3 DNA: TGTGCCAGCAGTGATAGCCGCTATTATTCACCCCTCCACTTT

D gene: TRBD1
V gene: TRBV9
J gene: TRBJ2-1
clone size: once
CDR3 protein: CASSPTGQGAYEQFF
CDR3 DNA: TGTGCCAGCAGCCCGACGGGACAGGGGGCATATGAGCAGTTCTTC

D gene: NA
V gene: TRBV6-5
J gene: TRBJ1-1
clone size: NA
CDR3 protein: CASSYSRGSPEAFF
CDR3 DNA: TGTGCCAGCAGTTACTCGAGGGGGTCTCCTGAAGCTTTCTTT

D gene: NA
V gene: TRBV5-1
J gene: TRBJ2-7
clone size: NA
CDR3 protein: CASSDPGRGEQYF
CDR3 DNA: TGCGCCAGCAGCGATCCGGGGAGGGGGGAGCAGTACTTC

D gene: TRBD2
V gene: TRBV29-1
J gene: TRBJ2-7
clone size: NA
CDR3 protein: CSVLFDPGLAQYEQYF
CDR3 DNA: TGCAGCGTTCTCTTCGACCCCGGACTAGCCCAATACGAGCAGTACTTC

D gene: NA
V gene: TRBV28
J gene: TRBJ1-5
clone size: NA
CDR3 protein: CASSPGRGRNQPQHF
CDR3 DNA: TGTGCCAGCAGCCCGGGGAGGGGTAGGAACCAGCCCCAGCATTTT

D gene: NA
V gene: TRBV5-1
J gene: TRBJ2-5
clone size: NA
CDR3 protein: CASSLGSSETQYF
CDR3 DNA: TGCGCCAGCAGCCTAGGGAGTTCAGAGACCCAGTACTTC

D gene: TRBD2
V gene: TRBV4-1
J gene: TRBJ2-1
clone size: NA
CDR3 protein: CASSQALGGGVVEQFF
CDR3 DNA: TGCGCCAGCAGCCAAGCCTTGGGGGGAGGGGTAGTTGAGCAGTTCTTC

D gene: TRBD1
V gene: TRBV9
J gene: TRBJ1-2
clone size: NA
CDR3 protein: CASSGQGAGGYTF
CDR3 DNA: TGTGCCAGCAGCGGACAGGGGGCTGGTGGCTACACCTTC

D gene: NA
V gene: TRBV11-2
J gene: TRBJ2-7
clone size: NA
CDR3 protein: CASRASDYEQYF
CDR3 DNA: TGTGCCAGTCGGGCTAGCGACTACGAGCAGTACTTC

D gene: NA
V gene: TRBV28
J gene: TRBJ2-1
clone size: once
CDR3 protein: CASTPNPGSYNEQFF
CDR3 DNA: TGTGCCAGCACCCCAAATCCAGGCTCCTACAATGAGCAGTTCTTC

D gene: TRBD1
V gene: TRBV6-4
J gene: TRBJ1-3
clone size: NA
CDR3 protein: CASSAPHRGHYSGNTIYF
CDR3 DNA: TGTGCCAGCAGTGCCCCTCACAGGGGGCATTACTCTGGAAACACCATATATTTT

D gene: TRBD1
V gene: TRBV7-3
J gene: TRBJ2-7
clone size: NA
CDR3 protein: CASSGSGTGIADEQYF
CDR3 DNA: TGTGCCAGCAGCGGCTCCGGGACAGGTATTGCCGACGAGCAGTACTTC

D gene: NA
V gene: TRBV30
J gene: TRBJ1-5
clone size: NA
CDR3 protein: CACSQDSNQPQHF
CDR3 DNA: TGTGCCTGCTCACAAGATAGCAATCAGCCCCAGCATTTT

D gene: TRBD1
V gene: TRBV18
J gene: TRBJ2-7
clone size: NA
CDR3 protein: CASSPIGTGGSYEQYF
CDR3 DNA: TGTGCCAGCTCACCCATAGGGACAGGGGGCTCCTACGAGCAGTACTTC

D gene: NA
V gene: TRBV2
J gene: TRBJ2-7
clone size: few
CDR3 protein: CASRTNRALTYEQYF
CDR3 DNA: TGTGCCAGCAGAACAAACAGGGCCCTAACCTACGAGCAGTACTTC

D gene: NA
V gene: TRBV29-1
J gene: TRBJ2-1
clone size: few
CDR3 protein: CSVEAGWDNEQFF
CDR3 DNA: TGCAGCGTTGAAGCAGGGTGGGACAATGAGCAGTTCTTC

D gene: TRBD2
V gene: TRBV27
J gene: TRBJ2-2
clone size: NA
CDR3 protein: CASSLSRGATGELFF
CDR3 DNA: TGTGCCAGCAGTTTATCGCGGGGGGCGACCGGGGAGCTGTTTTTT

D gene: TRBD1
V gene: TRBV29-1
J gene: TRBJ1-2
clone size: NA
CDR3 protein: CSVELKGTGALFDYGYTF
CDR3 DNA: TGCAGCGTTGAATTAAAGGGGACAGGGGCCCTTTTTGACTATGGCTACACCTTC

D gene: NA
V gene: TRBV18
J gene: TRBJ1-2
clone size: NA
CDR3 protein: CASSPIAQGSDGYTF
CDR3 DNA: TGTGCCAGCTCACCAATAGCACAGGGATCTGATGGCTACACCTTC

D gene: NA
V gene: TRBV19
J gene: TRBJ1-5
clone size: NA
CDR3 protein: CASSISPSPDQPQHF
CDR3 DNA: TGTGCCAGTAGTATAAGCCCCTCCCCGGATCAGCCCCAGCATTTT

D gene: NA
V gene: TRBV29-1
J gene: TRBJ2-1
clone size: NA
CDR3 protein: CSVDDSQKSHEQFF
CDR3 DNA: TGCAGCGTTGACGACAGTCAAAAATCCCATGAGCAGTTCTTC

D gene: NA
V gene: TRBV7-9
J gene: TRBJ2-1
clone size: NA
CDR3 protein: CASSLADFLKNYNEQFF
CDR3 DNA: TGTGCCAGCAGCTTAGCCGACTTCCTTAAAAACTACAATGAGCAGTTCTTC

D gene: TRBD2
V gene: TRBV6-5
J gene: TRBJ2-1
clone size: NA
CDR3 protein: CASSPFRGGYNEQFF
CDR3 DNA: TGTGCCAGCAGTCCCTTTCGGGGGGGCTACAATGAGCAGTTCTTC

D gene: NA
V gene: TRBV7-3
J gene: TRBJ2-2
clone size: NA
CDR3 protein: CASSSQKIGELFF
CDR3 DNA: TGTGCCAGCAGCTCCCAAAAAATCGGGGAGCTGTTTTTT

D gene: NA
V gene: TRBV28
J gene: TRBJ1-4
clone size: NA
CDR3 protein: CASTWGYEKLFF
CDR3 DNA: TGTGCCAGCACGTGGGGCTACGAAAAACTGTTTTTT

D gene: NA
V gene: TRBV18
J gene: TRBJ1-2
clone size: NA
CDR3 protein: CASSPTHSAGYTF
CDR3 DNA: TGTGCCAGCTCACCGACACACTCGGCGGGCTACACCTTC

D gene: TRBD1
V gene: TRBV5-1
J gene: TRBJ1-5
clone size: NA
CDR3 protein: CASSLAGQGNQPQHF
CDR3 DNA: TGCGCCAGCAGCTTGGCTGGACAGGGAAATCAGCCCCAGCATTTT

D gene: TRBD1
V gene: TRBV19
J gene: TRBJ1-4
clone size: NA
CDR3 protein: CASSPRDRGTTNEKLFF
CDR3 DNA: TGTGCCAGTAGTCCCCGGGACAGAGGTACGACTAATGAAAAACTGTTTTTT

D gene: NA
V gene: TRBV27
J gene: TRBJ2-3
clone size: few
CDR3 protein: CASSIRQATDTQYF
CDR3 DNA: TGTGCCAGCAGTATTAGACAAGCCACAGATACGCAGTATTTT

D gene: TRBD1
V gene: TRBV5-4
J gene: TRBJ1-4
clone size: NA
CDR3 protein: CASSLQRGRGEKLFF
CDR3 DNA: TGTGCCAGCAGCCTCCAAAGGGGGCGAGGTGAAAAACTGTTTTTT

D gene: TRBD2
V gene: TRBV4-1
J gene: TRBJ2-1
clone size: NA
CDR3 protein: CASSQDVAGASSYNEQFF
CDR3 DNA: TGCGCCAGCAGCCAAGATGTAGCGGGCGCTAGCTCCTACAATGAGCAGTTCTTC

D gene: TRBD2
V gene: TRBV5-1
J gene: TRBJ2-7
clone size: NA
CDR3 protein: CASSLRTSGSRGNEQYF
CDR3 DNA: TGCGCCAGCAGCTTGAGGACTAGCGGGAGCCGTGGAAACGAGCAGTACTTC

D gene: NA
V gene: TRBV7-9
J gene: TRBJ2-7
clone size: NA
CDR3 protein: CASSLAPPGLYYEQYF
CDR3 DNA: TGTGCCAGCAGCTTAGCTCCACCGGGACTGTACTACGAGCAGTACTTC

D gene: NA
V gene: TRBV6-6
J gene: TRBJ1-3
clone size: NA
CDR3 protein: CASRSGDRSSGNTIYF
CDR3 DNA: TGTGCCAGCAGGAGCGGTGACAGGTCCTCTGGAAACACCATATATTTT

D gene: TRBD2
V gene: TRBV5-1
J gene: TRBJ2-3
clone size: NA
CDR3 protein: CASSRQLRGGPDTQYF
CDR3 DNA: TGCGCCAGCAGCCGTCAACTTCGGGGGGGCCCGGATACGCAGTATTTT

D gene: NA
V gene: TRBV19
J gene: TRBJ2-3
clone size: NA
CDR3 protein: CASSPRKGGGRGDTQYF
CDR3 DNA: TGTGCCAGTAGTCCACGAAAAGGGGGGGGCCGGGGAGATACGCAGTATTTT